The clone carrying this T cell receptor (beta chain) occurred once. Per the germline V gene, CDR1 is LNHNV and CDR2 is YYDKDF (reference sequence). This CDR3 region has 15 residues. Between the trimmed V and J ends, which lost 5 bases and 0 bases, there was a span of 11 bases. This sample was included in a study of T cells in Graves' hyperthyroidism and ophthalmopathy. Authors of the study amplified TCR beta CDR3 regions from RNA transcripts. In the first-round RT-PCR of the TCR CDR3, the HTBI primer set was used. TCRdb recomputed calls from the multiplex PCR reads with MiXCR, one row per CDR3 protein. The sample shows 300,000 to 450,000 distinct CDR3 sequences, around 13% of them seen only once.

The receptor comes from a woman in her twenties or thirties with Graves' ophthalmopathy. The chain joins TRBV15 to TRBJ2-4; no clear D gene. Sequencing was done on a sample of blood. DNA of the CDR3: TGTGCCACCAGCCCTGGGAAGCTAGCCAAAAACATTCAGTACTTC. Translated, it gives CATSPGKLAKNIQYF.